Shown below are 4 T cell receptor beta chains from a single sample sequenced in a study of shared clonotypes between healthy human individuals. Method: immunoSEQ multiplex PCR; TCRdb's copy keeps in-frame clones and lacks some. The table lists over a million clones, approximately 98.5% of them singletons, with 0.36% in the top ten. The sequenced sample consisted of naive CD4+ T cells sorted from blood. As for subset: CD45RA+ positively selected. These receptors were collected from a man younger than 40 in good health.

The V and J genes are TRBV2 and TRBJ2-7; unclear D gene. V lost 6 bases to trimming and J lost 2 bases, with 11 bases between them. Germline lookup yields CDR1 SNHLY and CDR2 FYNNEI. This CDR3 has 13 residues. The CDR3 DNA follows: TGTGCCAGCAGCGGCGAAGCCGCCTACGAGCAGTACTTC. This codes for CASSGEAAYEQYF.

V and J are TRBV27 and TRBJ2-7, with D hard to call. Germline V gene data show CDR1 as MNHEY and CDR2 as SMNVEV (reference sequence). The CDR3 sequence is 13 residues long. Trimming removed 7 bases at V and 2 bases at J, with 12 bases between. CDR3 sequence: CASTPFSAYEQYF. CDR3 coding DNA: TGTGCCAGCACCCCCTTTAGTGCCTACGAGCAGTACTTC.

This rearrangement joins TRBV29-1 to TRBJ2-1; 8 bases are shared with TRBD1. Germline V gene lookup returns CDR1 SQVTM and CDR2 ANQGSEA. J gave up 2 bases and V 5 bases, and 5 bases lay outside the gene matches. The CDR3 covers 14 residues. The CDR3 DNA reads TGCAGCGTTACGAGGACAGGGCCCTACAATGAGCAGTTCTTC. This translates into CSVTRTGPYNEQFF.

The chain couples TRBV7-2 to TRBJ2-1; D is uncertain. The germline gives CDR1 SGHTA, CDR2 FQGNSA. CDR3 length: 16 amino acids. The V and J ends lost 1 base and 0 bases respectively, with 10 bases between them. The DNA for the CDR3 is TGTGCCAGCAGCTTAGTTGGCAGGAGCTCCTACAATGAGCAGTTCTTC. Its protein is CASSLVGRSSYNEQFF.